The clone carrying this TCR beta chain was seen at least ten times. Its antigen is as yet unknown. Busulfan-fludarabine conditioning, marrow transplant, and cyclophosphamide on days +3 and +4 were administered. The entry originates in a study of T cells after posttransplantation cyclophosphamide. Regarding the study as a whole: TRB clonality was highly associated with recipient CMV seropositivity and reactivation. Tissue-infiltrating T cells from skin or gut overlapped little with blood T cells.

Profiled with immunoSEQ multiplex PCR; TCRdb holds only in-frame clones, not every one. The sample contains approximately 15,000 clones, none of them singletons. After removal of 4 bases from V and 6 bases from J, the junction contained 8 bases not matched to a gene. Germline-derived CDR1 and CDR2 are SGHTS and YDEGEE. The CDR3 runs 15 residues. The clonotype originates from a female patient aged 40-49 years who received an allogeneic stem cell transplant from a related donor, was CMV-positive, and had no GVHD. A share of the T cells may be of graft donor origin. The input for sequencing was PBMCs, taken 1162 days after allogeneic stem cell transplant with posttransplant cyclophosphamide. V and J are TRBV5-8 and TRBJ2-2; 8 bases fit TRBD1. CDR3 amino acids: CASSLGQGGAGELFF. The CDR3, as DNA: TGTGCCAGCAGCCTAGGACAGGGCGGTGCCGGGGAGCTGTTTTTT. Looking up the rest from reference TRBV5-8 and TRBJ2-2 gives the full variable domain: EAGVTQSPTHLIKTRGQQATLRCSPISGHTSVYWYQQALGLGLQFLLWYDEGEERNRGNFPPRFSGRQFPNYSSELNVNALELEDSALYLCASSLGQGGAGELFFGEGSRLTVL.